This T cell receptor (beta chain) was identified during a study of T cells after yellow fever vaccination. About the study: Libraries from low-cell-number fractions were prepared with the SMART-Seq v4 Ultra Low Input RNA kit.

CDR3 length: 15 amino acids. Trimming removed 5 bases from V and 1 base from J; junction bases left unmatched: 4. Germline CDR1 is SGHVS and CDR2 is FNYEAQ. There are many counts of this clonotype. Its antigen is currently unknown. Study-wide findings and caveats: Post-booster samples contained most primary-vaccination clones (around 96% CD4, less than 90% CD8). Few clonotypes appeared in both CD4 and CD8 compartments.

Template-switching 5'RACE yielded the TCR cDNA; a universal primer site and UMIs were added in the process. One entry per CDR3 protein, called by TCRdb with MiXCR from the 5' RACE reads. The sample records around 300,000 distinct CDR3 sequences, over 4% being singletons. Sequencing was performed on PBMCs, taken 5 days after the yellow fever booster vaccination. This TCR was sampled from a man between 18 and 29 years old who received the YFV17D yellow fever vaccine. The chain couples TRBV7-6 to TRBJ1-1; 10 positions match TRBD1. Written as DNA, the CDR3 is TGTGCCAGCAGCCAGGGACAGGGGAAGAACACTGAAGCTTTCTTT. This sequence encodes CASSQGQGKNTEAFF.